This T cell receptor (beta chain) was recovered during a study of blood T cell repertoires in COVID-19. In the study overall: Specimens from acute and convalescent COVID-19 originated in the United States, Italy and Spain.

CDR1 and CDR2 (germline): MGHRA, YSYEKL. This CDR3 is built from 16 residues. The V gene end was trimmed by 3 bases and the J gene end by 6 bases; junction bases not matched to a gene: 7. This study enrolled people aged about 18 to 95 from roughly 24 US geographic areas. Membership in each cohort depended on participant-reported clinical history. Clones were read by immunoSEQ multiplex PCR, and TCRdb kept only the in-frame ones, dropping some. The table includes approximately 390,000 clones, around 90% detected once. The rearrangement links TRBV4-1 to TRBJ2-1; 11 nucleotides match TRBD1. This clonotype was sampled from a woman aged 40 to 50 with acute COVID-19. Sequencing input: PBMCs or T cells enriched from blood (not recorded which). The CDR3 nucleotides are TGCGCCAGCAGCCACAAGGGGGGGACAGGGGGCAATGAGCAGTTCTTC. Protein: CASSHKGGTGGNEQFF.